Following are 3 T cell receptor beta chains from one sample sequenced in a study of blood T cell repertoires in COVID-19. Only in-frame clones appear in the TCRdb table, and some are missing; sequencing was by immunoSEQ multiplex PCR. In the table there are 200,000 to 250,000 clones, around 87% of which are singletons. Sequenced: PBMCs or T cells enriched from blood (not recorded which). The receptors derive from a woman under 40 with acute COVID-19.

CDR3 amino acids: CASSLGQGSPLHF. CDR3 DNA: TGCGCCAGCAGCTTGGGACAGGGTTCACCCCTCCACTTT. This sequence joins TRBV5-1 and TRBJ1-6; 7 bases align to TRBD1. J gave up 9 bases and V 0 bases, and 0 bases lay outside the gene matches. Looked up from germline, CDR1 is SGHRS and CDR2 is YFSETQ. The CDR3 covers 13 residues.

The rearrangement uses TRBV18 and TRBJ1-3, with D possibly matching TRBD1 (6 bases). The CDR3 consists of 16 residues. With 0 bases removed from V and 2 bases from J, the gap between germline ends came to 11 bases. Germline V gene sequence: CDR1 KGHSH, CDR2 LQKENI. The CDR3 sequence: CASSPPNRAAGNTIYF. As DNA, the CDR3 is TGTGCCAGCTCACCACCGAACAGGGCTGCTGGAAACACCATATATTTT.

This chain uses TRBV28 with TRBJ1-5, with 7 bases matching TRBD1. This CDR3 spans 15 amino acids. Germline assignment: CDR1 MDHEN and CDR2 SYDVKM. V dropped 4 bases and J dropped 4; count of bases not matched to a gene: 7. The chain's CDR3 is CASSYPGQNNQPQHF. The CDR3 DNA reads TGTGCCAGCAGTTACCCGGGACAGAATAATCAGCCCCAGCATTTT.